The subject of this entry is one TCR beta chain. Researchers sorted participants into cohorts using their self-reported clinical history. In the original workflow: Amplification of reference gene primers provided the estimated nucleated cell counts. Repertoires were generated with immunoSEQ multiplex PCR, while TCRdb's copy carries only in-frame clones and drops some. That table gives V, J and clone size, and the DNA gave D and trimming. The data hold about 190,000 clones, with roughly 86% observed a single time. This specimen belongs to a study of blood T cell repertoires in COVID-19. In the study overall: Before being deemed recovered, Cohort 3 donors had two negative PCRs, clearance, or symptom resolution. Sample material is recorded as cDNA or gDNA derived from T cells, B-cell-depleted T cells, or PBMCs.

Germline assignment: CDR1 MGHDK and CDR2 SYGVNS. The CDR3 contains 13 residues. Losses at the gene ends were 6 bases for V and 4 bases for J; bases not matched to a gene: 3. The V and J genes are TRBV25-1 and TRBJ1-2; 9 bases are shared with TRBD1. This TCR derives from a middle-aged woman in a cohort exposed to, infected with or recovered from COVID-19 (not recorded which). Sequencing used PBMCs or T cells enriched from blood (not recorded which). CDR3 sequence (DNA): TGTGCCAGCAGCCCGGACAGGGGCTATGGCTACACCTTC. This sequence encodes CASSPDRGYGYTF.